Each of the 10 T cell receptor beta chains below was sequenced from the same sample in a study of blood T cell repertoires in COVID-19. Only in-frame clones appear in the TCRdb table, and some are missing; sequencing was by immunoSEQ multiplex PCR. The profile covers 300,000 to 350,000 clones, with about nine tenths appearing a single time and nearly 7% taken by the ten largest. The sequenced sample consisted of peripheral blood. The source of these receptors is a woman aged 25 to 39 with COVID-19, enrolled during active disease.

About this clone itself: Other DNA variants within this sample encode the same CDR3. The genes are TRBV6-5 and TRBJ2-5; the match to TRBD2 covers 10 bases. This CDR3 is built from 15 residues. The germline V gene has CDR1 MNHEY and CDR2 SVGAGI. The V segment lost 6 bases and the J segment 4 bases; nucleotides outside the gene matches: 8. CDR3 DNA sequence: TGTGCCAGCAGCTCCCTAGCGGGAGTTCGAGAGACCCAGTACTTC. This codes for CASSSLAGVRETQYF.

V usage is TRBV29-1 and J usage is TRBJ2-5; maybe TRBD2 (5 bases). The CDR3 length is 13 residues. Trimming cost V 3 bases and J 0 bases, with 8 bases left between them. The germline V gene has CDR1 SQVTM and CDR2 ANQGSEA. DNA of the CDR3: TGCAGCGTTGAGACGGGGTACCAAGAGACCCAGTACTTC. Translation: CSVETGYQETQYF.

The chain uses TRBV28 and TRBJ1-3; weak D call: TRBD1 (6 bases). The CDR3 is 17 residues long. V shed 3 bases and J shed 0 bases, with 15 bases lying between them. Germline CDR1 and CDR2: MDHEN and SYDVKM. The CDR3 coding sequence is TGTGCCAGCAGTTTCCAGACAGGAGCCTTCTCTGGAAACACCATATATTTT. Residues: CASSFQTGAFSGNTIYF.

A single count supports this clone. The V call is TRBV30, the J call TRBJ2-4, with a possible D match to TRBD2 (6 bases). This CDR3 has 13 residues. Trimming removed 2 bases from V and 3 bases from J, with 8 bases in between. Germline CDR1 and CDR2: GTSNPN and SVGIG (reference sequence). CDR3 DNA sequence: TGTGCCTGGAGTCAGGGAGGCAAAAACATTCAGTACTTC. It codes for CAWSQGGKNIQYF.

The gene calls are TRBV29-1 and TRBJ2-7; 9 bases agree with TRBD1. Trimming cost V 5 bases and J 1 base; bases outside gene matches: 3. This CDR3 has 13 amino acids. CDR1 is SQVTM, CDR2 ANQGSEA, per germline. Here the CDR3 DNA reads TGCAGCGTTAGACAGGGGGGATCCTACGAGCAGTACTTC. Translation gives CSVRQGGSYEQYF.

J is TRBJ2-1 and V is TRBV5-1, with 10 positions matching TRBD2. Looked up from germline, CDR1 is SGHRS and CDR2 is YFSETQ. The V segment lost 1 base and the J segment 7 bases; nucleotides outside the gene matches: 5. The CDR3 runs to 15 residues. Here the CDR3 reads CASSLPLAGVNEQFF. CDR3 bases: TGCGCCAGCAGCTTGCCTCTAGCGGGAGTAAATGAGCAGTTCTTC.

The chain is built from TRBV7-2 and TRBJ2-7, with 8 nucleotides matching TRBD1. V lost 4 bases and J lost 4; bases outside the gene matches: 6. The germline V gene has CDR1 SGHTA and CDR2 FQGNSA. The CDR3 totals 14 residues. The CDR3 loop is CASSYTGGWYEQYF. The CDR3 DNA reads as TGTGCCAGCAGCTATACAGGGGGTTGGTACGAGCAGTACTTC. Filled out from reference TRBV7-2 and TRBJ2-7, the complete variable domain reads GAGVSQSPSNKVTEKGKDVELRCDPISGHTALYWYRQSLGQGLEFLIYFQGNSAPDKSGLPSDRFSAERTGGSVSTLTIQRTQQEDSAVYLCASSYTGGWYEQYFGPGTRLTVT.

The chain recombines TRBV28 with TRBJ1-4; 7 bases map to TRBD1. The V gene end was trimmed by 6 bases and the J gene end by 7 bases; junction bases not matched to a gene: 8. This CDR3 is built from 14 residues. The germline gives CDR1 MDHEN, CDR2 SYDVKM. CDR3 DNA sequence: TGTGCCAGCAGCATCGGGACAGTAAGTGAAAAACTGTTTTTT. Its translation: CASSIGTVSEKLFF.

There are a few counts of this clone. V gene TRBV3-1 (or the pseudogene TRBV3-2) combines with J gene TRBJ2-2; 13 bases are shared with TRBD2. Trimming at V came to 4 bases and at J to 4 bases, leaving 3 bases not matched to a gene. This CDR3 region has 16 residues. Germline V CDR1 and CDR2: LGHDT, YNNKEL (reference sequence). DNA of the CDR3: TGTGCCAGCAGCCCTCGGACTAGCGGGGGCACCGGGGAGCTGTTTTTT. Protein product: CASSPRTSGGTGELFF.

The chain recombines TRBV19 with TRBJ1-2; 7 bases are shared with TRBD1. From germline, CDR1 is LNHDA and CDR2 SQIVND (reference sequence). Trimming cost V 4 bases and J 4 bases; bases outside gene matches: 6. The CDR3 totals 14 residues. The CDR3 is CASSNLQGPYGYTF. In DNA form, the CDR3 reads TGTGCCAGTAGTAATCTACAGGGGCCCTATGGCTACACCTTC.